The 6 T cell receptor beta chains below were found in one sample sequenced in a study of sequential checkpoint blockade in melanoma. The sample's treatment: randomized to nivolumab then ipilimumab (arm A) or the reverse (arm B). Method: immunoSEQ multiplex PCR; TCRdb's copy keeps in-frame clones and lacks some. The data contain about 9,300 clones, 27% of them singletons. The material sequenced was tumor tissue (inferred from file names), taken from a patient given nivolumab and ipilimumab in sequence. The receptors were sampled from a human donor with melanoma.

This clone was observed a handful of times. The chain employs TRBV6-8 and TRBJ1-2, with D possibly matching TRBD1 (5 bases). The CDR3 loop spans 14 amino acids. Germline V gene lookup returns CDR1 MNHGY and CDR2 SAAAGT. V was shortened by 2 bases and J by 3 bases, with 10 bases between the two germline ends. CDR3 DNA sequence: TGTGCCAGCAGTTACCAGGGTACGGACTATGGCTACACCTTC. Protein product: CASSYQGTDYGYTF.

V gene TRBV25-1 combines with J gene TRBJ2-7; TRBD2 might be the D (5 bases). This CDR3 has 13 amino acids. V lost 4 bases, J lost 4 bases, and 11 bases lay in between. Germline assignment: CDR1 MGHDK and CDR2 SYGVNS. The CDR3 loop is CASSGGPVYEQYF. As DNA, the CDR3 is TGTGCCAGCAGTGGAGGGCCAGTTTACGAGCAGTACTTC.

This clone appeared a few times. The J gene is TRBJ1-5, the V gene TRBV9; D gene unclear. V lost 5 bases and J 3 bases, leaving 18 bases between the germline ends. Germline V lookup: CDR1 SGDLS, CDR2 YYNGEE. This CDR3 comprises 16 residues. The CDR3 coding sequence is TGTGCCAGCAGTGATTTGGGAGGGAGGGTCAATCAGCCCCAGCATTTT. Translating gives CASSDLGGRVNQPQHF.

In its sample, this clone was seen many times. The CDR3 DNA reads as TGTGCCAGCAGCCGCAGACAGGGAGGAAACACTGAAGCTTTCTTT. Protein: CASSRRQGGNTEAFF. The J gene is TRBJ1-1, the V gene TRBV11-3; 7 bases fit TRBD1. With V trimmed by 5 bases and J by 2 bases, 8 bases remained unmatched. The V gene's germline CDR1 is SGHNT and CDR2 YENEEA. This CDR3 region has 15 residues.

This clone was seen many times. The V gene is TRBV11-3, the J gene TRBJ1-4; D may be TRBD1 (6 bases). The length of the CDR3 is 15 residues. Trimming stripped 3 bases from V and 3 bases from J, with 11 bases between. Germline V gene data show CDR1 as SGHNT and CDR2 as YENEEA. CDR3: CASSFQTGPNEKLFF. CDR3 bases: TGTGCCAGCAGCTTCCAGACAGGCCCTAATGAAAAACTGTTTTTT.

This clone was counted only a few times. The V gene is TRBV11-3, the J gene TRBJ2-7; possibly TRBD2 for D (6 bases). This CDR3 comprises 15 residues. The germline V and J ends were trimmed by 2 bases and 2 bases, with 13 bases remaining between them. Germline-derived CDR1 and CDR2 are SGHNT and YENEEA. The CDR3 protein is CASSLQGGLTYEQYF. CDR3 DNA sequence: TGTGCCAGCAGCTTACAGGGAGGTCTAACCTACGAGCAGTACTTC.